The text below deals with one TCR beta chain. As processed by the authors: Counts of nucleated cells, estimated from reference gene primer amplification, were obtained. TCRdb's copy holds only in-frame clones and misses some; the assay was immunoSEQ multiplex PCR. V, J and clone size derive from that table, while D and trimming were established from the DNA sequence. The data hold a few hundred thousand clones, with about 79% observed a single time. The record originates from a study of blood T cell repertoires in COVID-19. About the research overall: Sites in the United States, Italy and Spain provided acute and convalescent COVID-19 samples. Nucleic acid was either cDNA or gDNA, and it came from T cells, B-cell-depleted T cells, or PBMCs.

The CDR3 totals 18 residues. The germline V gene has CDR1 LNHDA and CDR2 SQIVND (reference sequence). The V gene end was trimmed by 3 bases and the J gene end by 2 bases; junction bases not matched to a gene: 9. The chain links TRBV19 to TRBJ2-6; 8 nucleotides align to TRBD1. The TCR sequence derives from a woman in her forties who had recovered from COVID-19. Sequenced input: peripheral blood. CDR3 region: CASSIRQGATAGANVLTF. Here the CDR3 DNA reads TGTGCCAGTAGTATTCGGCAGGGGGCGACTGCTGGGGCCAACGTCCTGACTTTC.